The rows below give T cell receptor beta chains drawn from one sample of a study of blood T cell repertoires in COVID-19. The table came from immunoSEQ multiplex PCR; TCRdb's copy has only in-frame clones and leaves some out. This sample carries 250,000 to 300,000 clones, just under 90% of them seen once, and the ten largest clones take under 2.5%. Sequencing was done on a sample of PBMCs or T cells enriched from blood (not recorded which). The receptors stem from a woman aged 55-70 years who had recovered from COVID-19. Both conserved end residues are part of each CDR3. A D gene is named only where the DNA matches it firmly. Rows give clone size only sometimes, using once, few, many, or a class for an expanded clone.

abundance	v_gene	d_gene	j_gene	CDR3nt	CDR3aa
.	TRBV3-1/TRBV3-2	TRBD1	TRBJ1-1	TGTGCCAGCAGCCCACAAACCGGGACAGGGGGCACTGAAGCTTTCTTT	CASSPQTGTGGTEAFF
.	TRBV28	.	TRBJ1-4	TGTGCCAGCAGTCAAGCGGGGGGCGAGGTAAAACTGTTTTTT	CASSQAGGEVKLFF
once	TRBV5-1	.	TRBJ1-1	TGCGCCAGCAGCCCCGCCCCCACAATCAGTGAAGCTTTCTTT	CASSPAPTISEAFF
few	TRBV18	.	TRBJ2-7	TGTGCCAGCTCACCACCGTCGGGAGTGGAGGGAGAGCAGTACTTC	CASSPPSGVEGEQYF
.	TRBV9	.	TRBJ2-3	TGTGCCAGCAGCGTAGCCAGGGTTACAGATACGCAGTATTTT	CASSVARVTDTQYF
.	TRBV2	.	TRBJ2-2	TGTGCCAGCAGTCTAAGACTGGTTAACACCGGGGAGCTGTTTTTT	CASSLRLVNTGELFF
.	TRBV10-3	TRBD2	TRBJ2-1	TGTGCCATCAGCGTTACTAGCGGGAAATCGGATGAGCAGTTCTTC	CAISVTSGKSDEQFF
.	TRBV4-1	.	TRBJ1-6	TGCGCCAGCAGCCAAGATAGCGGGGGGCGTTCACCCCTCCACTTT	CASSQDSGGRSPLHF
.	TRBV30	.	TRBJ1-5	TGTGCCTGGAGACGGGAGGGGTGGAATCAGCCCCAGCATTTT	CAWRREGWNQPQHF
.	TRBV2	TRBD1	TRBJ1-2	TGTGCCAGCACCCGAGACAGGGTGTGGGACACCTTC	CASTRDRVWDTF
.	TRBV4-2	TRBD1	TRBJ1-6	TGTGCCAGCAGCCGAGAGGGACAGGGAGATTCACCCCTCCACTTT	CASSREGQGDSPLHF
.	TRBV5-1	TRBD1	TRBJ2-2	TGCGCCAGCAGCCTATCGACAGGGATGAACACCGGGGAGCTGTTTTTT	CASSLSTGMNTGELFF
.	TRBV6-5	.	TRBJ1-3	TGTGCCAGCAGTCCCGCTACAGGGAACACCATATATTTT	CASSPATGNTIYF
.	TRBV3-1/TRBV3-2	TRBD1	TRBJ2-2	TGTGCCAGCAGCCCTGGGACAGGCGACACCGGGGAGCTGTTTTTT	CASSPGTGDTGELFF
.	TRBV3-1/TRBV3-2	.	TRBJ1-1	TGTGCCAGCAGCCAAGGTTGGGCAGGGATGACTGAAGCTTTCTTT	CASSQGWAGMTEAFF
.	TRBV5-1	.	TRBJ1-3	TGCGCCAGCAGCTTGGGGACGGGGAACTCTGGAAACACCATATATTTT	CASSLGTGNSGNTIYF